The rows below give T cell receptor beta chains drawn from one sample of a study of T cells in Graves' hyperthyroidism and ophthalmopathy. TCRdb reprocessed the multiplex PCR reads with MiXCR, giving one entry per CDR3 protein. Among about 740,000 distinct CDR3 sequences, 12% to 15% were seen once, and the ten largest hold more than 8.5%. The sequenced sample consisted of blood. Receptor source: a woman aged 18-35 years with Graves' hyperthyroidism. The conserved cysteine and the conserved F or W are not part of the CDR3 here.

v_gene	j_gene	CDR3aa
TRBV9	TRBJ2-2	ASSVSRRMQGTGELF
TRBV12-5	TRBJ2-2	ASGLVLGRVNTGELF
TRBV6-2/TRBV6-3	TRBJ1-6	ASSYSRLTVPPLH
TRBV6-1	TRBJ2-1	ASSYSGIYNEQF
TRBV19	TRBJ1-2	ASSIWPFYGYT
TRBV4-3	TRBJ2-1	ASSPRTSRGSEQF
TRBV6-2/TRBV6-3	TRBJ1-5	ASSTGAINQPQH
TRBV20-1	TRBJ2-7	SAGRHSAHEQY
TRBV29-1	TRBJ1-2	SVPGIFYGYT
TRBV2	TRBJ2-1	ASIHGGGTSGSLGNEQF
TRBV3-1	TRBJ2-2	ASSQWTPRTGELF
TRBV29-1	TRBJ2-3	SVEGVDWDRAVLPSSTDTQY
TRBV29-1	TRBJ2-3	SVDGGGRQDTQY
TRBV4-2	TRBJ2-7	ASSSSSPPHEQY
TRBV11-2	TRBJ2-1	ASSRGGGGGGWYDEQF
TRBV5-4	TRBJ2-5	ASSGTGTGSETQY
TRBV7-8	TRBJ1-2	AGRPRSGLNGYT
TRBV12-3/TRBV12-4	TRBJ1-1	ASLRRDTEAF
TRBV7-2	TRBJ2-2	ASSFRGPGELF
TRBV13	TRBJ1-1	ASSPGTGIAGTAEAF
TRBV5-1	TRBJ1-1	ASSPGDSQNTEAF
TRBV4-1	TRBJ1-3	ASSQNWWGGPGNTIY
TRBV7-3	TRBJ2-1	ATLAPYGNEQF
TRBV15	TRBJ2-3	ATSSWDLDTQY
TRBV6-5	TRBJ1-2	ASSSRGRDGYT
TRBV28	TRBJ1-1	ASSLIDKATEAF
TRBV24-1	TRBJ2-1	ATKGLARNEQF
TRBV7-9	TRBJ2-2	ASSPDSLNTGELF
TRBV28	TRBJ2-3	ASRPSGSLPDTQY
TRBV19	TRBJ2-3	ASSIRIVDTQY
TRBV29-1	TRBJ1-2	SVGQGGDSNT
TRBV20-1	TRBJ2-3	SASPGTDTQY
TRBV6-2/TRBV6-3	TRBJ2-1	ASTTQSGNYNEQF